This T cell receptor beta chain stems from a study of T cell responses to AZD1222 COVID-19 vaccine. Some clones are missing from TCRdb's copy, which holds only in-frame ones; the method was immunoSEQ multiplex PCR. There are approximately 100,000 clones in the sample; more than 85% occur only once, and about 15% lies in the top ten. Study-level results: The study found Spike-specific TCR breadth and depth rose after two AZD1222 doses. Regions left unmutated in variants are reportedly the target of nearly half of spike-specific TCRs. Repertoire sampling occurred only after the peak T cell response.

From germline, CDR1 is MDHEN and CDR2 SYDVKM. The CDR3 sequence is 12 residues long. V lost 6 bases and J 6 bases, leaving 6 bases between the germline ends. To note about this clone: As yet, its antigen is unknown.

This sequence joins TRBV28 and TRBJ1-6, with unresolved D. The material was peripheral blood, obtained on day 0 of AZD1222 vaccination. This clonotype was sampled from an adult in good health. CDR3 sequence reads: CASRPLNSPLHF. In DNA form, the CDR3 reads TGTGCCAGCAGGCCACTTAATTCACCCCTCCACTTT.